This T cell receptor beta chain comes out of a study of beta chain features in type 1 diabetes. Study findings and constraints: Among all four CD4+ subsets, Type 1 diabetes patients had TCRB CDR3s that were moderately but significantly shorter.

Germline values: CDR1 SGHNT, CDR2 YYREEE (reference sequence). This CDR3 region has 16 residues. Trimming shortened V by 3 bases and J by 1 base, and 15 bases separated the two germline ends. Expressed TCRB transcripts got sequenced, as all isolated RNA was reverse transcribed. The method was immunoSEQ multiplex PCR; TCRdb's version includes in-frame clones alone and lacks a portion of them. The data hold some 640,000 clones, with 11% to 15% observed a single time. Sorted cells reached over 95% purity in every population. Only a few counts were recorded for this clone. Its cognate antigen is unknown. The TCR originated in a man younger than 35 with type 1 diabetes. Sequenced input: naive CD4+ T cells from blood. The chain combines TRBV5-4 with TRBJ2-3; tentative D call: TRBD2 (6 bases). The CDR3 DNA reads as TGTGCCAGCAGCTCTGATTTAGCGGTCGGCACAGATACGCAGTATTTT. Its protein is CASSSDLAVGTDTQYF. Full variable domain (outside the CDR3, taken from reference TRBV5-4 and TRBJ2-3): ETGVTQSPTHLIKTRGQQVTLRCSSQSGHNTVSWYQQALGQGPQFIFQYYREEENGRGNFPPRFSGLQFPNYSSELNVNALELDDSALYLCASSSDLAVGTDTQYFGPGTRLTVL.